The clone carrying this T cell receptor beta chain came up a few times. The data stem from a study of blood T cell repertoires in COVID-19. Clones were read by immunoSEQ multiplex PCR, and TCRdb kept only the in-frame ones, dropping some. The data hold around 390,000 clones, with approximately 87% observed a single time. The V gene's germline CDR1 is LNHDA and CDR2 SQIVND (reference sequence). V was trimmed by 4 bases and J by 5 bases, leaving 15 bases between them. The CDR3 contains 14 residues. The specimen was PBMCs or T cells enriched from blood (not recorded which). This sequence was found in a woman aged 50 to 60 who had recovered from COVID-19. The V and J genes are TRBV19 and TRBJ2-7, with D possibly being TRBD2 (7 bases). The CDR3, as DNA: TGTGCCAGTAGTACGCGGGGGCCGCTAGACGAGCAGTACTTC. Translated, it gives CASSTRGPLDEQYF.